This T cell receptor beta chain originates from a study of T cells after yellow fever vaccination. TCRdb re-called the 5' RACE reads through MiXCR, storing one row per CDR3 protein. The repertoire includes about 320,000 distinct CDR3 sequences, approximately 4.3% of them detected once, and roughly 19% sits in the top ten. This clonotype occurred a few times. The germline gives CDR1 SNHLY, CDR2 FYNNEI. Deletions cut 8 bases from V and 3 bases from J, with 13 bases between. The CDR3 totals 14 residues. This clonotype was sampled from a man between 18 and 35 years old who received the YFV17D yellow fever vaccine. Specimen: PBMCs, collected 15 days after the yellow fever booster vaccination. The rearrangement uses TRBV2 and TRBJ1-4, with no clear D. CDR3 loop: CASWNHRPNEKLFF. The CDR3 DNA reads as TGTGCCAGCTGGAATCACCGCCCTAATGAAAAACTGTTTTTT. The full variable domain, rest sourced from reference TRBV2 and TRBJ1-4, is EPEVTQTPSHQVTQMGQEVILRCVPISNHLYFYWYRQILGQKVEFLVSFYNNEISEKSEIFDDQFSVERPDGSNFTLKIRSTKLEDSAMYFCASWNHRPNEKLFFGSGTQLSVL.